A single sample is the source of the 16 T cell receptor beta chains below, sequenced in a study of cytomegalovirus exposure and HLA in healthy donors (dated by TCRdb to 2017 to 2019). Libraries were prepared through the immunoSEQ multiplex PCR assay. The multiplex PCR relied on a mix of 60 forward primers for TCR Vbeta segments and 13 reverse primers for TCR Jbeta segments. The table comes from immuneACCESS by way of TCRdb, which keeps in-frame sequences with V and J called. Part of the clones is missing from these tables; in studies checked, under half for an unresolved V gene and the rest for unknown reasons. The sample table records about 130,000 clones; around two thirds of these occur just once. The ten biggest clones cover roughly 1.9% of the sample. Sequenced input: PBMCs. The receptors were sampled from a woman aged 60-75 years in good health and CMV-seropositive.

This clone was seen just once. The V gene is TRBV13, the J gene TRBJ2-2; D may be TRBD2 (5 bases). Germline V lookup: CDR1 PRHDT, CDR2 FYEKMQ (reference sequence). V was clipped by 5 bases and J by 5 bases, with 12 bases between them. CDR3 length: 14 residues. DNA of the CDR3: TGTGCCAGCAGCCCGGAGGCCGGGACCGGGGAGCTGTTTTTT. This sequence encodes CASSPEAGTGELFF.

This chain connects TRBV7-6 to TRBJ1-1; TRBD1 aligns across 9 bases. The V segment lost 4 bases and the J segment 4 bases; nucleotides outside the gene matches: 7. This CDR3 comprises 15 residues. Germline-derived CDR1 and CDR2 are SGHVS and FNYEAQ. The chain's CDR3 is CASSSSTGGSTEAFF. The CDR3 bases are TGTGCCAGCAGCTCCTCGACAGGGGGAAGCACTGAAGCTTTCTTT.

The chain recombines TRBV27 with TRBJ2-1; D not certain. V dropped 5 bases and J dropped 0 bases, with 14 bases sitting between them. The CDR3 has 16 amino acids. Germline CDR1 is MNHEY and CDR2 is SMNVEV (reference sequence). Written as DNA, the CDR3 is TGTGCCAGCAGTCTAAATACTTTTAGCTCCTACAATGAGCAGTTCTTC. The encoded protein is CASSLNTFSSYNEQFF.

The chain recombines TRBV19 with TRBJ2-7; 13 bases match TRBD2. This CDR3 contains 19 residues. Trimming at V came to 5 bases and at J to 0 bases, leaving 13 bases not matched to a gene. The germline gives CDR1 LNHDA, CDR2 SQIVND (reference sequence). CDR3 region: CASSLRLAGGIGTSYEQYF. CDR3 DNA: TGTGCCAGTAGTCTACGACTAGCGGGAGGAATAGGAACCTCCTACGAGCAGTACTTC.

The chain is built from TRBV27 and TRBJ1-4, with 7 positions matching TRBD1. J lost 3 bases, V lost 6 bases, and 7 bases had no gene match. Germline V lookup: CDR1 MNHEY, CDR2 SMNVEV (reference sequence). The CDR3 totals 15 residues. The CDR3 is CASRPRQGSNEKLFF. The CDR3 DNA sequence: TGTGCCAGCAGGCCCCGACAGGGATCTAATGAAAAACTGTTTTTT.

The genes are TRBV6-6 and TRBJ2-2; tentative D call: TRBD1 (5 bases). V gave up 2 bases and J gave up 4 bases, with 5 bases separating them. This CDR3 comprises 13 residues. Per the germline V gene, CDR1 is MNHNY and CDR2 is SVGAGI (reference sequence). CDR3 region: CASSYRGTGELFF. DNA for the CDR3: TGTGCCAGCAGTTACAGGGGCACCGGGGAGCTGTTTTTT.

This clone was counted once. The chain combines TRBV19 with TRBJ1-5; no definite D call. CDR3 length equals 15 residues. Trimming took 3 bases from V and 3 from J, leaving 12 bases between them. Germline CDR1 reads LNHDA; CDR2 reads SQIVND (reference sequence). The DNA for the CDR3 is TGTGCCAGTAGTATTGCCAGACAATCCAATCAGCCCCAGCATTTT. Translated: CASSIARQSNQPQHF. Filled out from reference TRBV19 and TRBJ1-5, the complete variable domain reads DGGITQSPKYLFRKEGQNVTLSCEQNLNHDAMYWYRQDPGQGLRLIYYSQIVNDFQKGDIAEGYSVSREKKESFPLTVTSAQKNPTAFYLCASSIARQSNQPQHFGDGTRLSIL.

The chain recombines TRBV28 with TRBJ1-2; 11 positions match TRBD1. Trimming cost V 3 bases and J 5 bases; bases outside gene matches: 8. From germline, CDR1 is MDHEN and CDR2 SYDVKM. The CDR3 length is 16 residues. CDR3 bases: TGTGCCAGCAGTTTCTCTAGGACAGGGGGCGTGTATGGCTACACCTTC. It is translated as CASSFSRTGGVYGYTF.

This chain links TRBV13 with TRBJ2-2; 8 bases are shared with TRBD2. J gave up 1 base and V 0 bases, and 4 bases lay outside the gene matches. The CDR3 consists of 17 residues. Germline CDR1 is PRHDT and CDR2 is FYEKMQ (reference sequence). The DNA for the CDR3 is TGTGCCAGCAGCTTAGGAGTTCTAGCGGGGAACACCGGGGAGCTGTTTTTT. It is translated as CASSLGVLAGNTGELFF.

This clone was seen a handful of times. The chain uses TRBV5-5 and TRBJ1-5; the D is unclear. Germline V gene data show CDR1 as SGHKS and CDR2 as YYEKEE (reference sequence). The V gene lost 0 bases and the J gene lost 5 bases, with 9 bases spanning the gap. The CDR3 consists of 14 residues. The chain's CDR3 is CASSLVPSHQPQHF. CDR3 sequence (DNA): TGTGCCAGCAGCTTGGTCCCAAGCCATCAGCCCCAGCATTTT. The whole variable domain, remainder taken from reference TRBV5-5 and TRBJ1-5, is DAGVTQSPTHLIKTRGQQVTLRCSPISGHKSVSWYQQVLGQGPQFIFQYYEKEERGRGNFPDRFSARQFPNYSSELNVNALLLGDSALYLCASSLVPSHQPQHFGDGTRLSIL.

This chain uses TRBV2 with TRBJ2-7; 8 nucleotides match TRBD2. The V gene end was trimmed by 2 bases and the J gene end by 3 bases; junction bases not matched to a gene: 3. The CDR3 covers 14 residues. The germline V gene has CDR1 SNHLY and CDR2 FYNNEI. CDR3 region: CASSEQSGSYEQYF. The CDR3 nucleotides are TGTGCCAGCAGTGAACAAAGCGGGAGCTACGAGCAGTACTTC.

J is TRBJ2-3 and V is TRBV6-5, with TRBD1 matching over 7 bases. This CDR3 has 15 residues. With V trimmed by 0 bases and J by 0 bases, 0 bases remained unmatched. Germline V CDR1 and CDR2: MNHEY, SVGAGI. CDR3 loop: CASSYSTGSTDTQYF. For the CDR3, the DNA is TGTGCCAGCAGTTACTCGACAGGGAGCACAGATACGCAGTATTTT.

The genes are TRBV28 and TRBJ1-4; no reliable D call. In germline, CDR1 is MDHEN, CDR2 SYDVKM. The CDR3 contains 15 residues. Trimming took 2 bases from V and 4 from J, leaving 11 bases between them. This CDR3 reads CASSLRDGVNEKLFF. In DNA, the CDR3 is TGTGCCAGCAGTTTAAGAGACGGGGTTAATGAAAAACTGTTTTTT. Full variable domain (remainder filled in from reference TRBV28 and TRBJ1-4): DVKVTQSSRYLVKRTGEKVFLECVQDMDHENMFWYRQDPGLGLRLIYFSYDVKMKEKGDIPEGYSVSREKKERFSLILESASTNQTSMYLCASSLRDGVNEKLFFGSGTQLSVL.

This clone was detected only a few times. The chain employs TRBV5-6 and TRBJ1-1; 9 positions agree with TRBD1. This CDR3 spans 15 amino acids. Trimming took 4 bases from V and 3 from J; bases not matched to a gene: 7. Germline CDR1 SGHDT, CDR2 YYEEEE. The CDR3 loop is CASSPDRGSDTEAFF. The DNA of the CDR3 is TGTGCCAGCAGCCCAGACAGGGGGTCGGACACTGAAGCTTTCTTT.

The V and J genes are TRBV6-1 and TRBJ2-1, with 10 positions matching TRBD2. Germline loops: CDR1 MNHNS, CDR2 SASEGT. The CDR3 has 17 amino acids. V dropped 2 bases and J dropped 4; count of bases not matched to a gene: 8. CDR3 region: CASSEYISSGSYNEQFF. CDR3 DNA sequence: TGTGCCAGCAGTGAATACATTTCTAGCGGGAGTTACAATGAGCAGTTCTTC.

The chain recombines TRBV2 with TRBJ1-3, with TRBD1 identical over 8 bases. CDR1 is SNHLY, CDR2 FYNNEI, per germline. V shed 5 bases and J 2 bases; nucleotides not matched to a gene: 5. This CDR3 has 15 amino acids. The CDR3: CASSFLTGAGNTIYF. Written as DNA, the CDR3 is TGTGCCAGCAGTTTCTTGACAGGGGCTGGAAACACCATATATTTT.